This TCR beta chain appears in the sequencing data of a study of cytomegalovirus exposure and HLA in healthy donors. Some clones are missing from TCRdb's copy, which holds only in-frame ones; the method was immunoSEQ multiplex PCR. Found here are approximately 71,000 clones, about 91% of them singletons; the top ten hold 3.1%. The origin of this receptor is a man between 18 and 29 years old in good health and CMV-seronegative. What was sequenced was PBMCs.

The chain's CDR3 is CASSFPGQPYEQYF. The CDR3 region has the DNA TGTGCCAGCAGCTTTCCGGGACAGCCCTACGAGCAGTACTTC. The rearrangement joins TRBV7-9 to TRBJ2-7; 7 positions agree with TRBD1. Germline loops: CDR1 SEHNR, CDR2 FQNEAQ (reference sequence). V lost 3 bases, J lost 2 bases, and 4 bases stayed unmatched. This CDR3 has 14 amino acids.